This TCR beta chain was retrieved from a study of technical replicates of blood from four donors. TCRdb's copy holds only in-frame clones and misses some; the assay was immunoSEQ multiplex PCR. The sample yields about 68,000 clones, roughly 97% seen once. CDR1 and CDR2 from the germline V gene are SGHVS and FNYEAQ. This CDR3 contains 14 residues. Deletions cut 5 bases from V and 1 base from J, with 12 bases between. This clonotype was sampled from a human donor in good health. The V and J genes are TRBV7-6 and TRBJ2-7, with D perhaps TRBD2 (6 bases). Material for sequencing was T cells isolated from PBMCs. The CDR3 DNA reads TGTGCCAGCAGCCCCCGGGACTTTTCCTACGAGCAGTACTTC. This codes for CASSPRDFSYEQYF.